This TCR beta chain was obtained from a study of post-analysis software for immune sequencing data. Study background: The study covered relapsing-remitting, secondary progressive and progressive-relapsing courses of multiple sclerosis. Notes on the study in general: Normalized Chao1 diversity was significantly lower in multiple sclerosis patients than in controls. The five TRBV segments detected at higher frequency in patients than in controls included TRBV5-6, TRBV5-1 and TRBV20-1.

A few counts support this clonotype. Its antigen is not known. Unique molecular identifiers tagged the TCR beta cDNA libraries. TCRdb called the PCR reads again in MiXCR, with one record for every CDR3 protein. This table has roughly 670,000 distinct CDR3 sequences, approximately 60% appearing once. This CDR3 has 13 residues. The V end lost 4 bases, the J end lost 6 bases, and 11 bases lay between the germline ends. Looked up from germline, CDR1 is SGHRS and CDR2 is YFSETQ. The chain joins TRBV5-1 to TRBJ2-1, with D possibly matching TRBD2 (5 bases). Sequenced sample: blood. The sequence came from a girl aged 2-10 years with multiple sclerosis. The CDR3 region has the DNA TGCGCCAGCAGCCAGGACTCGCCCAATGAGCAGTTCTTC. This encodes CASSQDSPNEQFF.